Listed here are 16 T cell receptor beta chains from one sample, sequenced in a study of T cells in Graves' hyperthyroidism and ophthalmopathy. Amplification yielded TCR beta CDR3 regions, with RNA transcripts as the source. HTBI primers were employed in a first-round RT-PCR of the TCR CDR3. MiXCR was run by TCRdb on the multiplex PCR reads, yielding one entry per CDR3 protein. The sample yields under 550,000 distinct CDR3 sequences, around 13% seen once. The specimen was blood. These receptors all come from a woman aged 18-29 years with Graves' hyperthyroidism.

This clonotype has more than one count but fewer than ten. V gene TRBV6-1 combines with J gene TRBJ1-2; weak D call: TRBD1 (5 bases). The germline V gene has CDR1 MNHNS and CDR2 SASEGT. The CDR3 sequence is 14 residues long. Deletions cut 5 bases from V and 4 bases from J, with 14 bases between. CDR3 nucleotides: TGTGCCAGCAGTTCCCCAGGGACGTCCTATGGCTACACCTTC. Translation: CASSSPGTSYGYTF.

The V gene is TRBV11-1, the J gene TRBJ2-3; possibly TRBD2 for D (6 bases). V was clipped by 1 base and J by 2 bases, with 13 bases between them. This CDR3 region has 16 residues. Germline-derived CDR1 and CDR2 are SGHAT and FQDESV (reference sequence). CDR3 coding DNA: TGTGCCAGCAGCTTAGGGGACTGGATCGTCACAGATACGCAGTATTTT. Its protein product is CASSLGDWIVTDTQYF.

There are many counts of this clonotype. The rearrangement uses TRBV12-5 and TRBJ1-2; 9 bases align to TRBD1. CDR3 length equals 15 residues. The germline V gene has CDR1 LGHNT and CDR2 FRNRAP. J lost 7 bases, V lost 5 bases, and 11 bases had no gene match. The CDR3 is CASGVDRGNYGGYTF. The CDR3 DNA sequence: TGTGCTAGTGGTGTCGACAGGGGGAACTATGGTGGCTACACCTTC.

This clonotype has ten or more counts. The chain links TRBV4-1 to TRBJ2-5; tentative D call: TRBD2 (5 bases). Germline lookup yields CDR1 MGHRA and CDR2 YSYEKL. V lost 3 bases, J lost 5 bases, and 10 bases lay in between. The CDR3 consists of 13 residues. Here the CDR3 reads CASSQTIRETQYF. The DNA of the CDR3 is TGCGCCAGCAGCCAGACTATCAGGGAGACCCAGTACTTC.

On this clonotype itself: A read error may be the cause here, since a much bigger clone is one base away. V usage is TRBV6-1 and J usage is TRBJ1-2, with D possibly matching TRBD1 (6 bases). V was shortened by 8 bases and J by 8 bases, with 15 bases between the two germline ends. The CDR3 spans 12 residues. Germline-derived CDR1 and CDR2 are MNHNS and SASEGT. CDR3: CASLSGAGGYTF. The DNA of the CDR3 is TGTGCCAGCCTATCAGGGGCTGGGGGCTACACCTTC.

This clonotype was recorded many times. J is TRBJ2-1 and V is TRBV2; 9 nucleotides agree with TRBD2. Germline V gene lookup returns CDR1 SNHLY and CDR2 FYNNEI. With V trimmed by 7 bases and J by 8 bases, 9 bases remained unmatched. The CDR3 loop spans 14 amino acids. Here the CDR3 DNA reads TGTGCCAGCACCATCGGCGGGAGGGTCCATGAGCAGTTCTTC. Translation: CASTIGGRVHEQFF.

There are many counts of this clonotype. This sequence joins TRBV27 and TRBJ1-4; no clear D gene. This CDR3 is 15 amino acids long. V dropped 0 bases and J dropped 7 bases, with 12 bases sitting between them. The germline V gene encodes CDR1 MNHEY and CDR2 SMNVEV (reference sequence). In nucleotides, the CDR3 is TGTGCCAGCAGTTTATCGTCAGAGAAAGTTGAAAAACTGTTTTTT. Translated: CASSLSSEKVEKLFF. Looking up the rest from reference TRBV27 and TRBJ1-4 gives the full variable domain: EAQVTQNPRYLITVTGKKLTVTCSQNMNHEYMSWYRQDPGLGLRQIYYSMNVEVTDKGDVPEGYKVSRKEKRNFPLILESPSPNQTSLYFCASSLSSEKVEKLFFGSGTQLSVL.

This clonotype has ten or more counts. The genes are TRBV12-3 or TRBV12-4 and TRBJ2-5, with TRBD2 matching 7 bases. This CDR3 contains 14 residues. V was pared by 6 bases and J by 4 bases, with 8 bases of the junction left unmatched. CDR3 bases: TGTGCCAGCAGCCCAGCGGGAAGGGTAGAGACCCAGTACTTC. Its translation is CASSPAGRVETQYF.

Many counts were recorded for this clonotype. This chain uses TRBV10-3 with TRBJ2-7; TRBD1 aligns across 8 bases. CDR1 ENHRY and CDR2 SYGVKD come from the germline V gene. The CDR3 runs 13 residues. Trimming at V came to 3 bases and at J to 5 bases, leaving 3 bases not matched to a gene. The CDR3 protein is CAISEQTGDEQYF. DNA of the CDR3: TGTGCCATCAGTGAACAGACAGGGGACGAGCAGTACTTC.

About this clonotype itself: A much bigger clone sits one base away, suggesting this may be a read error. The rearrangement links TRBV6-2 or TRBV6-3 to TRBJ2-3, with D possibly matching TRBD2 (5 bases). The CDR3 is made up of 14 amino acids. Germline lookup yields CDR1 MNHEY and CDR2 SVGEGT. Between the trimmed V and J ends, which lost 3 bases and 11 bases, there was a span of 18 bases. The CDR3 DNA follows: TGTGCCAGCAGTTATGCGGGCGCAGGCCAGGAGCAGTATTTT. Its translation is CASSYAGAGQEQYF.

In this sample, this clonotype turned up many times. CDR3 sequence: CASSYSGESYEQYF. DNA for the CDR3: TGTGCCAGCAGTTACTCGGGCGAGTCCTACGAGCAGTACTTC. The genes are TRBV6-2 or TRBV6-3 and TRBJ2-7; no reliable D call. The CDR3 consists of 14 residues. V lost 0 bases, J lost 1 base, and 7 bases lay in between. Per germline, CDR1 MNHEY and CDR2 SVGEGT.

Ten or more counts support this clonotype. In DNA, the CDR3 is TGTGCCTGGAACCGACCTGGGACAGGGGGTGAAGCTTTCTTT. As protein: CAWNRPGTGGEAFF. This sequence joins TRBV30 and TRBJ1-1; 11 bases map to TRBD1. The length of the CDR3 is 14 residues. Germline CDR1 reads GTSNPN; CDR2 reads SVGIG (reference sequence). Trimming removed 4 bases from V and 7 bases from J; junction bases left unmatched: 8. The complete variable domain, with remaining parts taken from reference TRBV30 and TRBJ1-1, reads SQTIHQWPATLVQPVGSPLSLECTVEGTSNPNLYWYRQAAGRGLQLLFYSVGIGQISSEVPQNLSASRPQDRQFILSSKKLLLSDSGFYLCAWNRPGTGGEAFFGQGTRLTVV.

This clonotype came up a few times. The V gene is TRBV27, the J gene TRBJ2-3; TRBD2 might be the D (6 bases). Germline V gives CDR1 MNHEY, CDR2 SMNVEV (reference sequence). The CDR3 loop spans 16 amino acids. Trimming pared 2 bases from V and 4 bases from J, leaving 16 bases between. The CDR3 region has the DNA TGTGCCAGCAGTTTACTCCCTCCCGGGACTCCAGATACGCAGTATTTT. It yields the protein CASSLLPPGTPDTQYF.

The chain combines TRBV5-5 with TRBJ2-3; D may correspond to TRBD1 or TRBD2 (5 bases each). The germline CDR1 and CDR2 sequences are SGHKS and YYEKEE (reference sequence). Trimming shortened V by 4 bases and J by 4 bases, and 16 bases separated the two germline ends. This CDR3 comprises 15 residues. In DNA, the CDR3 is TGTGCCAGCAGCCTGGGGGTTAGTTTCGCAGATACGCAGTATTTT. It codes for CASSLGVSFADTQYF.

This chain connects TRBV2 to TRBJ2-4; tentatively, D is TRBD2 (6 bases). Deletions cut 3 bases from V and 9 bases from J, with 6 bases between. The CDR3 loop spans 11 amino acids. Germline loops: CDR1 SNHLY, CDR2 FYNNEI. CDR3 nucleotides: TGTGCCAGCAGTGAGACTAGCATTCAGTACTTC. Protein: CASSETSIQYF.

This rearrangement joins TRBV7-9 to TRBJ2-6; D is ambiguous. CDR1 SEHNR and CDR2 FQNEAQ come from the germline V gene (reference sequence). The CDR3 contains 15 residues. With 5 bases removed from V and 1 base from J, the gap between germline ends came to 9 bases. DNA of the CDR3: TGTGCCAGCAGCCCTATGCATTCTGGGGCCAACGTCCTGACTTTC. It specifies CASSPMHSGANVLTF.